The clone carrying this TCR beta chain came up a few times. It was RNA transcripts that yielded the amplified TCR beta CDR3 regions. During a first-round RT-PCR of the TCR CDR3, the HTBI primer set was used. TCRdb fed the multiplex PCR reads into MiXCR, producing one record per CDR3 protein. Found here are more than 450,000 distinct CDR3 sequences, 12% to 15% of them singletons; the top ten hold roughly 13%. This entry comes from a study of T cells in Graves' hyperthyroidism and ophthalmopathy. The CDR3 sequence is 14 residues long. Trimming removed 1 base at V and 9 bases at J, with 13 bases between. Germline V gene sequence: CDR1 SGHAT, CDR2 FQNNGV.

The clonotype comes from a woman aged 35 to 49 with Graves' hyperthyroidism. The chain recombines TRBV11-2 with TRBJ1-3; a weak D match, TRBD1 (5 bases). Sequences were obtained from blood. The CDR3 reads CASSLATVASTIYF. The CDR3 bases are TGTGCCAGCAGCTTAGCGACAGTTGCGTCCACCATATATTTT.